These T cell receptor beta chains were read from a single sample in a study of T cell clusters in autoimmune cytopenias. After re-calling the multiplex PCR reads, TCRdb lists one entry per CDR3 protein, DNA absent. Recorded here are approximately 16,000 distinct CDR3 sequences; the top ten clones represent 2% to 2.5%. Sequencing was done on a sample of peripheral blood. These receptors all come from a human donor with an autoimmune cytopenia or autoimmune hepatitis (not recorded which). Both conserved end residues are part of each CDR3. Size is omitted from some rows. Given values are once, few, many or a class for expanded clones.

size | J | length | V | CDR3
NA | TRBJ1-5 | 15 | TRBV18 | CASSPNQGTNQPQHF
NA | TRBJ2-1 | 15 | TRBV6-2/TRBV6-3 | CASSYINRAGHEQFF
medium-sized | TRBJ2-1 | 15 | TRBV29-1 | CSVARGGSSYNEQFF
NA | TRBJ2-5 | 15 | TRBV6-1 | CASSSQGGGQETQYF
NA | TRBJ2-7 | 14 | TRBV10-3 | CAIRDPQSSYEQYF
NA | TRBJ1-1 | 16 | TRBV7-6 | CASSLGSGTGNTEAFF
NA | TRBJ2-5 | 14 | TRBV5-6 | CASSLRLLEGTQYF
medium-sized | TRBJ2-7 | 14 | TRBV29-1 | CSVRGGDLAYEQYF
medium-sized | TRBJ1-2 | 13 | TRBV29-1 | CSVEPQGSYGYTF
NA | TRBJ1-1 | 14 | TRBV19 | CASSPLPGYTEAFF
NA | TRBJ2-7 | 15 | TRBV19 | CASSPRAGGTYEQYF
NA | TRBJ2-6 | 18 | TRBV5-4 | CASSPPGGSHLGANVLTF
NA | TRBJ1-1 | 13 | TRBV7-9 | CASSLNILGEAFF
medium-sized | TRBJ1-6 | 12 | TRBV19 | CASRERTEPLHF
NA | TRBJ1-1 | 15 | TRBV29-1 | CSVEVVRGGNTEAFF
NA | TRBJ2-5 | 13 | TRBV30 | CAWRVEGEETQYF
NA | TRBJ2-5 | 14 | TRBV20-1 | CSASHGTGGETQYF
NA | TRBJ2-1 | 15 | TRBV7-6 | CASSLRQGPFNEQFF
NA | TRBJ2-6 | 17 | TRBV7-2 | CASSLGRRFSGANVLTF
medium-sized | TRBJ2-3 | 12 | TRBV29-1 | CSVERSTDTQYF
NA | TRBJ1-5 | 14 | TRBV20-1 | CSAGTGFSNQPQHF
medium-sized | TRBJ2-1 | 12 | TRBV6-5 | CASSYSRNEQFF
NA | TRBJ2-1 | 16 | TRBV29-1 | CSVEYPLAGVYNEQFF
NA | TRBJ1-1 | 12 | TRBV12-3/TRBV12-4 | CASRHTGSEAFF
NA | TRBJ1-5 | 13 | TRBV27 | CASSWGGNQPQHF
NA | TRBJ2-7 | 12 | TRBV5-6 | CASSADPGEQYF
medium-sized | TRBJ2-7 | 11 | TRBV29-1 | CSVESRNEQYF
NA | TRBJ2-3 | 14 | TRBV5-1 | CASTRDGSTDTQYF
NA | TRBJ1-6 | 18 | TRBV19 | CASSSSRGGSGSNSPLHF
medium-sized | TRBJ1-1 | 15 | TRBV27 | CASSAPGQGLREAFF
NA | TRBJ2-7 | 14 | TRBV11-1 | CASSPDRAWDEQYF
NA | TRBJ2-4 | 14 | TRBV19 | CASSTDWGGNIQYF
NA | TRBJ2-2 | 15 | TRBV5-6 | CASSGGLAGPGELFF
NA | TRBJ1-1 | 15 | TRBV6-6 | CASSSIKQENTEAFF
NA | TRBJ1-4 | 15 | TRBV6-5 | CASSPVGQGNEKLFF
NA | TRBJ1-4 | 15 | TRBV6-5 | CASRESGATNEKLFF
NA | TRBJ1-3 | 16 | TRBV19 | CASSIGEEVSGNTIYF